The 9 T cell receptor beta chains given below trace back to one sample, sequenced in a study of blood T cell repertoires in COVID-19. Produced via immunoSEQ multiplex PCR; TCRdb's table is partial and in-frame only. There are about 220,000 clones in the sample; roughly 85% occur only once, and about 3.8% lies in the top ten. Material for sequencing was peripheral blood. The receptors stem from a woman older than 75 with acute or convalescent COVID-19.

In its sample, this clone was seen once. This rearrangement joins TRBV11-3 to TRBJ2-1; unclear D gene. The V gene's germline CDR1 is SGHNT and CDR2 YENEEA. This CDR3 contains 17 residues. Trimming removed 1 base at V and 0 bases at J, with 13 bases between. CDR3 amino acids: CASSLGLGASSYNEQFF. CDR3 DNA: TGTGCCAGCAGCTTAGGGCTAGGAGCGAGCTCCTACAATGAGCAGTTCTTC.

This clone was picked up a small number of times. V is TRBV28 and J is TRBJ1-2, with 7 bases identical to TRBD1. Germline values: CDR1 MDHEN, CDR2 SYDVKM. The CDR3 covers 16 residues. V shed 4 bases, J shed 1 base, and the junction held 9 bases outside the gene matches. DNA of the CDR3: TGTGCCAGCAGTTATTACCATGACAGGGTTAACTATGGCTACACCTTC. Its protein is CASSYYHDRVNYGYTF.

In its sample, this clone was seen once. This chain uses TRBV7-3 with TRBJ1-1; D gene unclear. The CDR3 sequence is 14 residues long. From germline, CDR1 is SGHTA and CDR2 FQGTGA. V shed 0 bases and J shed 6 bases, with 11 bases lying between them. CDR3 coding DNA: TGTGCCAGCAGCTTAACGGCGGTGGGAGCTGAAGCTTTCTTT. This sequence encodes CASSLTAVGAEAFF.

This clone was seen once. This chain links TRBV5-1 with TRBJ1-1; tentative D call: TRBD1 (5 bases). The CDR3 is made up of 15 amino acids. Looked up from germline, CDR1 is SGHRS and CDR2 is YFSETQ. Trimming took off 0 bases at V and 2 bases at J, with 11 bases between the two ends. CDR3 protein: CASSLAVGVNTEAFF. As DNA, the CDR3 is TGCGCCAGCAGCTTGGCCGTAGGGGTCAACACTGAAGCTTTCTTT.

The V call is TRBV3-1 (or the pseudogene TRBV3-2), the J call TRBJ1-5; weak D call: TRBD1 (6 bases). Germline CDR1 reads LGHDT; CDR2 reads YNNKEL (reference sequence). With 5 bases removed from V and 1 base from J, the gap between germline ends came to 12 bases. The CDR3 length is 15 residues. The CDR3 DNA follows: TGTGCCAGCAGCAGGGGGGGCGGAAGCAATCAGCCCCAGCATTTT. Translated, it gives CASSRGGGSNQPQHF.

CDR3 bases: TGTGCCAGCAGCCAATCGTCAGGTCGGGGGGTTAAAGAGACCCAGTACTTC. Its protein product is CASSQSSGRGVKETQYF. The rearrangement uses TRBV4-2 and TRBJ2-5, with TRBD2 matching 7 bases. After removal of 2 bases from V and 3 bases from J, the junction contained 12 bases not matched to a gene. Germline lookup yields CDR1 LGHNA and CDR2 YNFKEQ. The CDR3 runs to 17 residues.

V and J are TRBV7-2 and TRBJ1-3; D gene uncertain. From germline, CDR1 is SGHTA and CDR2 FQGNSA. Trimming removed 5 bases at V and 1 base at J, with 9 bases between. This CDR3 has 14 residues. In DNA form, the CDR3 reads TGTGCCAGCAGCCAGGCGCAATCTGGAAACACCATATATTTT. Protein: CASSQAQSGNTIYF. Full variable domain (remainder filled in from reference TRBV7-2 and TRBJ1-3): GAGVSQSPSNKVTEKGKDVELRCDPISGHTALYWYRQSLGQGLEFLIYFQGNSAPDKSGLPSDRFSAERTGGSVSTLTIQRTQQEDSAVYLCASSQAQSGNTIYFGEGSWLTVV.

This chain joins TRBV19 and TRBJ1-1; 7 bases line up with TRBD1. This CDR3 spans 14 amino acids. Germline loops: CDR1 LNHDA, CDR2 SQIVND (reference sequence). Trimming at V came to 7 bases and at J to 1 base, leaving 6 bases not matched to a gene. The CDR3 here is CASKNTGANTEAFF. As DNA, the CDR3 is TGTGCCAGTAAAAATACAGGGGCGAACACTGAAGCTTTCTTT.

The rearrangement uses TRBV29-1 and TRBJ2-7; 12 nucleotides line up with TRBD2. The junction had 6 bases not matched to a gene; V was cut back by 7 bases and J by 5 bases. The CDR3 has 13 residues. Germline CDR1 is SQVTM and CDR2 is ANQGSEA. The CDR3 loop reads CSAEGLAGDEQYF. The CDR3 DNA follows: TGCAGCGCCGAGGGACTAGCGGGTGACGAGCAGTACTTC.